The source of this T cell receptor beta chain is a study of OX40 agonist ivuxolimab in advanced cancers. Study in general: Ivuxolimab, which is an agonistic anti-OX40 (CD134) antibody, was administered to the patients. At 75% to 90% male, the cohort had a mean age of 60 years, ranging from about 20 to 79. Study outcomes and limitations: Expanded clones belonging to CD8+ T cells outnumbered, on average, those of CD4+.

At cycle 4 day 1, cycle 7 day 1, and baseline, blood was sampled. Libraries were prepared by immunoSEQ multiplex PCR; TCRdb keeps only in-frame clonotypes and omits some of them. Here the sample spans about 79,000 clones, about 90% being singletons. In regard to this clone: Its cognate antigen is unknown.

The CDR3 is made up of 15 amino acids. CDR1 is SGHRS, CDR2 YFSETQ, per germline. Losses at the gene ends were 5 bases for V and 0 bases for J; bases not matched to a gene: 3. The sample here was CD4+ or CD8+ T cells sorted from blood, taken in a trial of the OX40 agonist ivuxolimab. The sequence was obtained from an adult with an advanced solid tumor such as melanoma, head and neck, liver or kidney cancer. The rearrangement joins TRBV5-1 to TRBJ2-2, with TRBD2 identical over 8 bases. The CDR3 sequence is CASSSGGTNTGELFF. CDR3 bases: TGCGCCAGCAGTTCGGGGGGGACGAACACCGGGGAGCTGTTTTTT.